This T cell receptor (beta chain) was recorded in a study of cytomegalovirus exposure and HLA in healthy donors. Primers for the PCR totalled 60 Vbeta and 13 Jbeta. The method was immunoSEQ multiplex PCR; TCRdb's version includes in-frame clones alone and lacks a portion of them. The top ten clones hold approximately 2.3% of a sample with roughly 180,000 clones, roughly 80% of them seen once. V lost 0 bases and J lost 4, with 6 bases in between. The CDR3 loop spans 13 amino acids. From germline, CDR1 is SGHAT and CDR2 FQNNGV. Findings and caveats of the study: A few chains linked to CMV were shown in vitro to be specific for CMV antigens. TCR beta V segments were, for the most part, productive about 90% or about 30% of the time in an earlier analysis. Reportedly, fewer N-insertions than the approximately 680-donor mean appeared in an Asian-associated ancestry cluster in a later analysis. Later analysis found that TCR beta chains associated with HLA were more clonally expanded than other, equally common chains.

In this sample, this clone turned up a few times. Its target is unknown. The V call is TRBV11-2, the J call TRBJ1-1, with D hard to call. The receptor's source is a female donor in good health and CMV-seronegative. Input material: PBMCs. CDR3 in amino acids: CASSLDPGTEAFF. The DNA for the CDR3 is TGTGCCAGCAGCTTAGACCCGGGCACTGAAGCTTTCTTT.